This is a list of T cell receptor beta chains from one sample in a study of shared T cell receptors in the human thymus. Produced via immunoSEQ multiplex PCR; TCRdb's table is partial and in-frame only. The sample lists roughly 550,000 clones, around three quarters occurring once. The same specimen was also included in a second study, on human thymus T cells.

Sequences were obtained from thymocytes. The receptors derive from a boy less than two years old with a congenital heart defect. The CDR3 runs from the conserved cysteine through the conserved F or W. D genes are given only for firm matches. Not every row has a clone size; where given, it reads once, few, many or a size class.

TRBV30	TRBD1	TRBJ2-7	NA	CAGFAGQGVGEQYF	TGTGCCGGATTTGCGGGACAGGGAGTAGGGGAGCAGTACTTC
TRBV5-1	TRBD1	TRBJ1-4	NA	CASSTTPGQGQSPGEKLFF	TGCGCCAGCAGCACAACACCGGGACAGGGGCAGTCTCCCGGGGAAAAACTGTTTTTT
TRBV5-6	TRBD2	TRBJ2-3	NA	CASSLPTSGTTDTQYF	TGTGCCAGCAGCCTACCGACTAGCGGGACAACAGATACGCAGTATTTT
TRBV9	NA	TRBJ2-7	NA	CASSGGLSYEQYF	TGTGCCAGCAGCGGGGGGCTTTCCTACGAGCAGTACTTC
TRBV4-3	TRBD1	TRBJ2-7	NA	CASSRDRGRNEQYF	TGCGCCAGCAGCCGCGACAGGGGGCGTAACGAGCAGTACTTC
TRBV15	TRBD2	TRBJ2-7	few	CATSRVPGGTSGRALEQYF	TGTGCCACCAGCAGAGTCCCTGGGGGAACTAGCGGGAGGGCCCTCGAGCAGTACTTC
TRBV7-7	NA	TRBJ2-7	NA	CASSLAPRVYEQYF	TGTGCCAGCAGCTTAGCGCCCAGGGTCTACGAGCAGTACTTC
TRBV14	NA	TRBJ1-5	few	CASSQGTGGNQPQHF	TGTGCCAGCAGCCAAGGGACCGGGGGCAATCAGCCCCAGCATTTT
TRBV7-9	NA	TRBJ2-7	NA	CASTSRRDSPPYEQYF	TGTGCCAGCACCTCCCGGAGAGACAGCCCCCCCTACGAGCAGTACTTC
TRBV5-1	NA	TRBJ2-1	once	CASSLRAGRAEYNEQFF	TGCGCCAGCAGCTTGAGGGCGGGAAGGGCAGAATACAATGAGCAGTTCTTC
TRBV25-1	NA	TRBJ1-2	NA	CASSVGGYGYTF	TGTGCCAGCAGTGTAGGGGGTTATGGCTACACCTTC
TRBV5-5	TRBD1	TRBJ1-5	NA	CASSLASDRKRPQHF	TGTGCCAGCAGCTTGGCGTCGGACAGGAAAAGGCCCCAGCATTTT
TRBV12-5	TRBD2	TRBJ2-1	NA	CASGLVLGGSVWNEQFF	TGTGCTAGTGGTTTGGTACTCGGGGGGAGCGTTTGGAATGAGCAGTTCTTC
TRBV29-1	NA	TRBJ1-2	once	CSVVWQGLWDGYTF	TGCAGCGTTGTTTGGCAGGGGCTTTGGGATGGCTACACCTTC
TRBV4-2	TRBD2	TRBJ2-2	NA	CASSQDGLAGGPNTGELFF	TGTGCCAGCAGCCAAGACGGGCTAGCGGGAGGGCCGAACACCGGGGAGCTGTTTTTT
TRBV25-1	NA	TRBJ2-3	few	CASSLRHSTDTQYF	TGTGCCAGCAGTCTACGACACAGCACAGATACGCAGTATTTT
TRBV4-3	TRBD2	TRBJ2-7	NA	CASSQERLAGIYEQYF	TGCGCCAGCAGCCAAGAGCGACTAGCGGGTATCTACGAGCAGTACTTC
TRBV28	TRBD2	TRBJ2-1	NA	CASSWGLVRQFF	TGTGCCAGCAGTTGGGGACTAGTAAGGCAGTTCTTC
TRBV5-1	NA	TRBJ2-2	NA	CASSRGASNTGELFF	TGCGCCAGCAGCCGGGGGGCGTCGAACACCGGGGAGCTGTTTTTT
TRBV27	TRBD2	TRBJ2-1	NA	CASSCPGTSGKSSYNEQFF	TGTGCCAGCAGTTGCCCCGGGACTAGCGGGAAGAGCTCCTACAATGAGCAGTTCTTC
TRBV2	NA	TRBJ2-7	NA	CASSSDRPAYEQYF	TGTGCCAGCAGTTCCGACAGGCCAGCCTACGAGCAGTACTTC
TRBV1	NA	TRBJ1-2	few	CTSSQEGWTGFGYTF	TGCACCAGCAGCCAAGAAGGGTGGACAGGCTTCGGCTACACCTTC
TRBV6-5	NA	TRBJ1-1	few	CASSRGRDNTEAFF	TGTGCCAGCTCGCGGGGGAGGGATAACACTGAAGCTTTCTTT
TRBV30	TRBD2	TRBJ2-1	NA	CAWRKGTSGRDYNEQFF	TGTGCCTGGAGGAAGGGGACTAGCGGGAGGGATTACAATGAGCAGTTCTTC
TRBV6-4	TRBD2	TRBJ2-1	NA	CASSDPRLAGKKFF	TGTGCCAGCAGTGATCCCCGACTAGCGGGAAAAAAATTCTTC
TRBV14	TRBD1	TRBJ2-5	NA	CASSLGALGDSQETQYF	TGTGCCAGCAGTCTTGGGGCTTTGGGGGACAGCCAAGAGACCCAGTACTTC
TRBV27	TRBD1	TRBJ2-7	NA	CASSPGTAYEQYF	TGTGCCAGCTCCCCCGGGACAGCCTACGAGCAGTACTTC
TRBV7-9	NA	TRBJ1-1	once	CASSTTGNTEAFF	TGTGCCAGCAGCACGACAGGGAACACTGAAGCTTTCTTT
TRBV27	TRBD2	TRBJ2-7	NA	CASSLRASGSYEQYF	TGTGCCAGCAGTTTAAGGGCTAGCGGCTCCTACGAGCAGTACTTC
TRBV7-1	TRBD2	TRBJ2-7	NA	CASSPVAPKTLTSGRGPSTYEQYF	TGTGCCAGCAGCCCAGTAGCCCCAAAAACTCTGACTAGCGGGAGGGGCCCCAGCACCTACGAGCAGTACTTC
TRBV27	TRBD1	TRBJ2-7	NA	CASSPPAGQAGPGYEQYF	TGTGCCAGCAGCCCGCCCGCGGGACAGGCCGGGCCGGGCTACGAGCAGTACTTC
TRBV27	NA	TRBJ2-3	once	CASTMGGGGRDTQYF	TGTGCCAGCACCATGGGAGGGGGGGGGAGGGATACGCAGTATTTT
TRBV5-1	NA	TRBJ2-3	NA	CASSFAADAPPDTQYF	TGCGCCAGCAGCTTTGCGGCAGACGCCCCCCCAGATACGCAGTATTTT
TRBV4-2	TRBD2	TRBJ2-7	NA	CASSQGVPSGRACEQYF	TGTGCCAGCAGCCAAGGGGTCCCTAGCGGGAGGGCCTGTGAGCAGTACTTC
TRBV28	NA	TRBJ2-7	NA	CASSPGVTYYEQYF	TGTGCCAGCAGTCCAGGGGTTACTTACTACGAGCAGTACTTC
TRBV10-3	NA	TRBJ1-1	NA	CATTDGYTEAFF	TGTGCCACCACAGACGGTTACACTGAAGCTTTCTTT
TRBV5-1	TRBD1	TRBJ1-4	NA	CASSLWQGDRQEKLFF	TGCGCCAGCAGCTTGTGGCAGGGGGACAGACAGGAAAAACTGTTTTTT
TRBV6-5	NA	TRBJ2-7	NA	CASSYRDSEQYF	TGTGCCAGCAGTTACAGAGACAGCGAGCAGTACTTC
TRBV7-9	TRBD1	TRBJ2-7	few	CASSPGGRGEQYF	TGTGCCAGCAGCCCAGGGGGCAGAGGCGAGCAGTACTTC
TRBV7-2	TRBD2	TRBJ2-1	NA	CASSPSGTSDNEQFF	TGTGCCAGCAGCCCATCCGGGACTAGCGACAATGAGCAGTTCTTC
TRBV7-3	TRBD1	TRBJ2-1	NA	CASSSPPGQGSYNEQFF	TGTGCCAGCAGCTCCCCGCCGGGACAGGGCTCCTACAATGAGCAGTTCTTC
TRBV7-6	TRBD2	TRBJ2-3	NA	CASSSGLAGTDTQYF	TGTGCCAGCAGCTCGGGACTAGCGGGCACAGATACGCAGTATTTT
TRBV11-2	TRBD2	TRBJ2-1	NA	CASSLAGRGGDNEQFF	TGTGCCAGCAGCTTAGCGGGTCGCGGGGGAGACAATGAGCAGTTCTTC
TRBV2	TRBD2	TRBJ2-7	NA	CASSEERAGGPGQYF	TGTGCCAGCAGTGAAGAGCGAGCGGGAGGGCCGGGGCAGTACTTC
TRBV5-1	TRBD2	TRBJ2-4	NA	CASSFTSGRANAKNIQYF	TGCGCCAGCAGCTTTACTAGCGGGAGGGCCAACGCCAAAAACATTCAGTACTTC
TRBV16	TRBD1	TRBJ2-7	NA	CASSQGQGYEQYF	TGTGCCAGCAGCCAAGGACAGGGCTACGAGCAGTACTTC
TRBV30	NA	TRBJ2-7	NA	CAWGGIGEQGF	TGTGCCTGGGGGGGCATAGGAGAGCAAGGATTC
TRBV27	NA	TRBJ2-1	NA	CASSSHALPEQFF	TGTGCCAGCAGTTCACACGCCCTGCCTGAGCAGTTCTTC
TRBV7-9	TRBD2	TRBJ2-7	few	CASSRLAGGQWRNEQYF	TGTGCCAGCAGCAGACTAGCGGGAGGGCAGTGGCGTAACGAGCAGTACTTC